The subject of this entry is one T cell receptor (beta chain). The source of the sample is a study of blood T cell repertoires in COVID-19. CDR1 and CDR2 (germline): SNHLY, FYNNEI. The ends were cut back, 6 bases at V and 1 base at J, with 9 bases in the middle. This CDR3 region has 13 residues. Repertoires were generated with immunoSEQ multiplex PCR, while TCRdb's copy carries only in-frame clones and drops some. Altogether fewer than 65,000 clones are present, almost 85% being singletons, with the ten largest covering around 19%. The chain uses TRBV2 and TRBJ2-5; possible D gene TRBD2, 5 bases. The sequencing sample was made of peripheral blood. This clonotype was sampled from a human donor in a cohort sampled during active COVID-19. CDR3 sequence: CASSLDSQETQYF. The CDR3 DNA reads TGTGCCAGCAGCCTGGACTCCCAAGAGACCCAGTACTTC. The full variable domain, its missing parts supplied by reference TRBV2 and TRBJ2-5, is EPEVTQTPSHQVTQMGQEVILRCVPISNHLYFYWYRQILGQKVEFLVSFYNNEISEKSEIFDDQFSVERPDGSNFTLKIRSTKLEDSAMYFCASSLDSQETQYFGPGTRLLVL.